The 11 T cell receptor beta chains below come from one sample, sequenced in a study of cytomegalovirus exposure and HLA in healthy donors. The assay was immunoSEQ multiplex PCR, and TCRdb's table has in-frame clones only and misses some. The table has more than 250,000 clones, around 91% seen once. The sequenced sample consisted of PBMCs. These receptors were obtained from a young woman in good health and CMV-seronegative.

The chain employs TRBV5-1 and TRBJ2-5; TRBD2 aligns across 9 bases. With 4 bases clipped from V and 2 bases from J, the junction kept 6 bases outside the gene matches. The V gene's germline CDR1 is SGHRS and CDR2 YFSETQ. CDR3 size: 15 residues. The CDR3 sequence: CASSPGLATQETQYF. In DNA form, the CDR3 reads TGCGCCAGCAGCCCTGGACTAGCGACACAAGAGACCCAGTACTTC.

The chain carries TRBV28 and TRBJ2-7; D perhaps matches TRBD1 (5 bases). From germline, CDR1 is MDHEN and CDR2 SYDVKM. The germline V and J ends were trimmed by 6 bases and 6 bases, with 12 bases remaining between them. The CDR3 length is 12 residues. As DNA, the CDR3 is TGTGCCAGCAGATCTCAGGGCTCCGAGCAGTACTTC. Amino acids: CASRSQGSEQYF.

V gene TRBV19 combines with J gene TRBJ1-5; unclear D gene. Germline lookup yields CDR1 LNHDA and CDR2 SQIVND (reference sequence). V was pared by 8 bases and J by 0 bases, with 8 bases between. This CDR3 is built from 13 residues. CDR3 residues: CASRRISNQPQHF. In DNA, the CDR3 is TGTGCCAGTCGACGGATTAGCAATCAGCCCCAGCATTTT.

V gene TRBV6-4 combines with J gene TRBJ2-2; D not resolved. V lost 0 bases and J 2 bases, leaving 7 bases between the germline ends. CDR3 size: 15 residues. CDR1 MRHNA and CDR2 SNTAGT come from the germline V gene. The CDR3 coding sequence is TGTGCCAGCAGTGACTCCTCCGGAAACACCGGGGAGCTGTTTTTT. The encoded protein is CASSDSSGNTGELFF.

This chain links TRBV4-1 with TRBJ1-4, with D hard to call. V was shortened by 0 bases and J by 1 base, with 3 bases between the two germline ends. Germline V gene lookup returns CDR1 MGHRA and CDR2 YSYEKL. The CDR3 is 14 residues long. The CDR3 nucleotides are TGCGCCAGCAGCCAAGACAGAACTAATGAAAAACTGTTTTTT. It codes for CASSQDRTNEKLFF.

This chain uses TRBV28 with TRBJ1-5, with 7 nucleotides matching TRBD1. V lost 6 bases to trimming and J lost 3 bases; unmatched junction nucleotides: 5. This CDR3 comprises 14 residues. Germline lookup yields CDR1 MDHEN and CDR2 SYDVKM. CDR3 amino acids: CASSPGTVNQPQHF. The CDR3 nucleotides read TGTGCCAGCAGCCCCGGGACAGTCAATCAGCCCCAGCATTTT.

The J gene is TRBJ2-1, the V gene TRBV7-3; 7 positions match TRBD2. CDR3 size: 15 residues. Germline values: CDR1 SGHTA, CDR2 FQGTGA. The trim removed 4 bases at V and 4 bases at J, leaving 7 bases unmatched. CDR3 nucleotides: TGTGCCAGCAGCTCACGGGAGGTGGGGTACAATGAGCAGTTCTTC. This translates into CASSSREVGYNEQFF.

The CDR3 is CASSWRSGSLVDTQYF. The DNA of the CDR3 is TGTGCCAGCAGTTGGCGGAGCGGGAGCTTGGTAGATACGCAGTATTTT. The chain recombines TRBV27 with TRBJ2-3; 8 nucleotides line up with TRBD2. Germline trimming cut 4 bases from V and 5 bases from J; bases unmatched to any gene: 11. Germline CDR1 MNHEY, CDR2 SMNVEV (reference sequence). This CDR3 is 16 amino acids long.

The V gene is TRBV21-1, the J gene TRBJ2-2; the table's D gene call, TRBD1, was not cross checked with the DNA. TRBV21-1 is designated a pseudogene. This CDR3 comprises 16 residues. CDR3 amino acids: CASSSNRQGKTGELFF. CDR3 in DNA: TGTGCCAGCAGCTCCAACAGACAGGGCAAGACCGGGGAGCTGTTTTTT.

V and J are TRBV5-1 and TRBJ1-4, with D hard to call. The V end was cut by 4 bases, the J end by 0 bases, with 10 bases between. This CDR3 spans 15 amino acids. Germline assignment: CDR1 SGHRS and CDR2 YFSETQ. CDR3 sequence (DNA): TGCGCCAGCAGCCGTGACAAAACAACTAATGAAAAACTGTTTTTT. Protein sequence: CASSRDKTTNEKLFF.

V and J are TRBV20-1 and TRBJ2-7, with a weak D call TRBD2 (5 bases). V gave up 6 bases and J gave up 4 bases, with 10 bases separating them. This CDR3 region has 11 residues. Germline-derived CDR1 and CDR2 are DFQATT and SNEGSKA (reference sequence). The CDR3 loop is CSAGRGYEQYF. The CDR3 nucleotides are TGCAGTGCCGGACGGGGTTACGAGCAGTACTTC.